This T cell receptor beta chain came from a study of beta chain features in type 1 diabetes. About the study: Patients and healthy donors were similar in age, gender and cell yields.

Study-level results: Moderate yet significant TCRB CDR3 shortening was seen in Type 1 diabetes patients in all four CD4+ subsets.

The entirety of the isolated RNA underwent reverse transcription, so expressed TCRB transcripts were sequenced. The method was immunoSEQ multiplex PCR; TCRdb's version includes in-frame clones alone and lacks a portion of them. The sample carries around 340,000 clones, roughly 8.8% recorded once. Worth noting for this clone: The antigen is unknown.

Germline values: CDR1 SGDLS, CDR2 YYNGEE. The V and J ends lost 4 bases and 5 bases, in that order; junction bases with no gene match: 10. The CDR3 runs to 15 residues. Cells sorted by CD45RO/CCR7/CD25/CD127/CD95/CD27 comprised CD4+ naive, central memory, regulatory and stem cell-like memory cells. The sequence came from a young man with type 1 diabetes. Sequencing used central memory CD4+ T cells from blood. The chain carries TRBV9 and TRBJ2-7, with 9 positions matching TRBD1. The CDR3 here is CASSLTGQGPNEQYF. DNA for the CDR3: TGTGCCAGCAGCCTGACGGGACAGGGTCCAAACGAGCAGTACTTC.